This T cell receptor (beta chain) was sequenced for a study of shared T cell receptors in the human thymus. Profiling relied on immunoSEQ multiplex PCR, and the TCRdb table lists in-frame clones only, not all of them. The sample yields roughly 660,000 clones, around nine tenths seen once. Per the germline V gene, CDR1 is SNHLY and CDR2 is FYNNEI. V shed 5 bases and J 2 bases; nucleotides not matched to a gene: 7. The CDR3 contains 16 residues. These data are also associated with another study on human thymus T cells. That work states: Donors were healthy Finnish babies undergoing corrective operations for congenital heart defects. Obtained as resections during corrective heart surgery, the thymus tissue was then studied. Thymic and blood repertoires appeared to display a bias in their usage of V and J genes. Related work showed strongly overlapping thymic repertoires across unrelated individuals.

This clonotype was sampled from a boy less than two years old with a congenital heart defect. Sequenced input: thymocytes. The V and J genes are TRBV2 and TRBJ1-5; 9 positions match TRBD1. The CDR3 bases are TGTGCCAGCAGTAATAGACGGGACAGGGGCAATCAGCCCCAGCATTTT. It yields the protein CASSNRRDRGNQPQHF.